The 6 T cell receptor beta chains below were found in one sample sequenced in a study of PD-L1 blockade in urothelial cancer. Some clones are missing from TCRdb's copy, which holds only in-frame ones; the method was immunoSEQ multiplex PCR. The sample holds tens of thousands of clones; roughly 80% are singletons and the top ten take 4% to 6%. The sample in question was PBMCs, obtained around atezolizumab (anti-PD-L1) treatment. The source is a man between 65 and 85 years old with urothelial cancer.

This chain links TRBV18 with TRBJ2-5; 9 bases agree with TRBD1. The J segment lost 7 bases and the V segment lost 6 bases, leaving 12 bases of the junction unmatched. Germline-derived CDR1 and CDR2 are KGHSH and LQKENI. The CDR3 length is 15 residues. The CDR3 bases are TGTGCCAGCTCGCCCGGGACAGGGCTTTCTGTGACCCAGTACTTC. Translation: CASSPGTGLSVTQYF. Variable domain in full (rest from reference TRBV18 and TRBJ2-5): NAGVMQNPRHLVRRRGQEARLRCSPMKGHSHVYWYRQLPEEGLKFMVYLQKENIIDESGMPKERFSAEFPKEGPSILRIQQVVRGDSAAYFCASSPGTGLSVTQYFGPGTRLLVL.

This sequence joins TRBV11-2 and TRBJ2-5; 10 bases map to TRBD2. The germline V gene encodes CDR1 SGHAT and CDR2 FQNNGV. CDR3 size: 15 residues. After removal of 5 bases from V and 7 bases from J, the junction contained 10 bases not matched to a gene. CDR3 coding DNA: TGTGCCAGCAGCCGGACTAGCGGTGGGAGAGGGACCCAGTACTTC. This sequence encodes CASSRTSGGRGTQYF.

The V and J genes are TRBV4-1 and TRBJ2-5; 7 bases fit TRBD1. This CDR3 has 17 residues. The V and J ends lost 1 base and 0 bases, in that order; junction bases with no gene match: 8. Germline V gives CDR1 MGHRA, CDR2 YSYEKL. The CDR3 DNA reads TGCGCCAGCAGCCAAGTTCCGGGACAGCGGTACCAAGAGACCCAGTACTTC. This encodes CASSQVPGQRYQETQYF.

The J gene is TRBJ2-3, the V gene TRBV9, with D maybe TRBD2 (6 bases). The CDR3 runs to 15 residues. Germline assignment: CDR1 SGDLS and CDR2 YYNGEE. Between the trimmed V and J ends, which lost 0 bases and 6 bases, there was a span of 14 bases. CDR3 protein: CASSVAPSGADTQYF. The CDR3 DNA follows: TGTGCCAGCAGCGTAGCCCCGTCGGGAGCGGATACGCAGTATTTT. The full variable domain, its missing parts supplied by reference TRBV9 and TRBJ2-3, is DSGVTQTPKHLITATGQRVTLRCSPRSGDLSVYWYQQSLDQGLQFLIQYYNGEERAKGNILERFSAQQFPDLHSELNLSSLELGDSALYFCASSVAPSGADTQYFGPGTRLTVL.

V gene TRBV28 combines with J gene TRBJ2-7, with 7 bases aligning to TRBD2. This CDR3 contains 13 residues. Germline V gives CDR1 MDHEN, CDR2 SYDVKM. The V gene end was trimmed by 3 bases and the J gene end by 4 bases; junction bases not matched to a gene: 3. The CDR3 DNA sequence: TGTGCCAGCAGTTTGGTGGGGGGGTACGAGCAGTACTTC. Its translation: CASSLVGGYEQYF.

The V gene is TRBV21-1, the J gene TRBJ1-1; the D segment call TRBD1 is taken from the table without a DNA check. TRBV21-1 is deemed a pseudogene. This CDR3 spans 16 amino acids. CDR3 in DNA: TGTGCCAGCAGCGGTCGGACAGGCTGGCCGAACACTGAAGCTTTCTTT. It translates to CASSGRTGWPNTEAFF.